Listed here are 13 T cell receptor beta chains from one sample, sequenced in a study of a mutant IDH1 vaccine in newly diagnosed glioma (dated by TCRdb to the early 2020s). The protocol used for the library was the immunoSEQ multiplex PCR assay. The table comes from immuneACCESS by way of TCRdb, which keeps in-frame sequences with V and J called. Part of the clones is missing from these tables; in studies checked, under half for an unresolved V gene and the rest for unknown reasons. For this sample there are nearly 70,000 clones; 79% appear just once. The ten largest make up roughly 8% of the sample. The intended sense of this specimen's time point label: baseline, week 1 (first vaccination visit). The treatment or condition label, read with the paper, signifies: pre-vaccination baseline after standard-of-care therapy. The sample here was PBMCs, taken from a glioma patient treated with radiotherapy, temozolomide or both. The origin of the receptors is a man aged 45 to 65 with glioma.

The gene calls are TRBV5-4 and TRBJ1-3; maybe TRBD1 (5 bases). The CDR3 sequence is 14 residues long. Per germline, CDR1 SGHNT and CDR2 YYREEE (reference sequence). Here the CDR3 reads CGVKGSVSGNTIYF. The CDR3 nucleotides read TGTGGAGTTAAGGGGTCCGTCTCTGGAAACACCATATATTTT.

This chain uses TRBV28 with TRBJ2-7; 12 bases are a match to TRBD2. This CDR3 comprises 15 residues. The junction had 6 bases not matched to a gene; V was cut back by 6 bases and J by 3 bases. From germline, CDR1 is MDHEN and CDR2 SYDVKM. CDR3 region: CASRQLAGGRYEQYF. The CDR3 DNA follows: TGTGCCAGCAGACAACTAGCGGGGGGCCGCTACGAGCAGTACTTC.

This clone occurred once. The chain carries TRBV10-3 and TRBJ1-5; 10 bases are shared with TRBD1. V was clipped by 2 bases and J by 6 bases; unmatched bases: 7. The CDR3 runs to 16 residues. Germline CDR1 is ENHRY and CDR2 is SYGVKD. This CDR3 reads CAISEAGQGRGQPQHF. In DNA, the CDR3 is TGTGCCATCAGTGAGGCGGGACAGGGGCGGGGTCAGCCCCAGCATTTT.

This clone was detected once. The chain is built from TRBV9 and TRBJ2-5; 12 bases fit TRBD1. The CDR3 is 18 residues long. J lost 4 bases, V lost 4 bases, and 14 bases had no gene match. CDR1 and CDR2 (germline): SGDLS, YYNGEE. The CDR3 bases are TGTGCCAGCAGCCCAAGAACCAGTGGGGACAGGGGGCGAGAGACCCAGTACTTC. Its translation: CASSPRTSGDRGRETQYF.

The rearrangement joins TRBV2 to TRBJ1-5; no clear D gene. Trimming stripped 6 bases from V and 4 bases from J, with 10 bases between. The CDR3 has 13 residues. Per the germline V gene, CDR1 is SNHLY and CDR2 is FYNNEI. DNA for the CDR3: TGTGCCAGCAGCTCCTTTGAGAATCAGCCCCAGCATTTT. Amino acids: CASSSFENQPQHF.

This clone was detected only a few times. J is TRBJ2-2 and V is TRBV29-1; no reliable D call. V lost 5 bases and J lost 5, with 3 bases in between. The CDR3 is 10 amino acids. The V gene's germline CDR1 is SQVTM and CDR2 ANQGSEA. Here the CDR3 reads CSVQTGELFF. CDR3 sequence (DNA): TGCAGCGTTCAAACCGGGGAGCTGTTTTTT.

V gene TRBV5-4 combines with J gene TRBJ2-7, with D possibly TRBD2 on 6 matching bases. With 4 bases removed from V and 1 base from J, the gap between germline ends came to 9 bases. The germline CDR1 and CDR2 sequences are SGHNT and YYREEE (reference sequence). The CDR3 length is 13 residues. CDR3 DNA sequence: TGTGCCAGCAGCCTGGCGGGGTCCTACGAGCAGTACTTC. Amino acids: CASSLAGSYEQYF.

J is TRBJ1-1 and V is TRBV13; the match to TRBD1 covers 9 bases. The CDR3 is 18 residues long. J gave up 6 bases and V 7 bases, and 21 bases lay outside the gene matches. Germline V gene sequence: CDR1 PRHDT, CDR2 FYEKMQ (reference sequence). CDR3 nucleotides: TGTGCCAGCACCGGGGGGGCGGGACAGGGAATGGGAAATTCTGAAGCTTTCTTT. Its translation: CASTGGAGQGMGNSEAFF. Supplemented by reference TRBV13 and TRBJ1-1, the full variable domain reads AAGVIQSPRHLIKEKRETATLKCYPIPRHDTVYWYQQGPGQDPQFLISFYEKMQSDKGSIPDRFSAQQFSDYHSELNMSSLELGDSALYFCASTGGAGQGMGNSEAFFGQGTRLTVV.

The gene calls are TRBV10-1 and TRBJ2-5; TRBD1 matches 7 bases. The CDR3 contains 14 residues. J gave up 0 bases and V 9 bases, and 7 bases lay outside the gene matches. Germline CDR1 reads WNHNN; CDR2 reads SYGVQD (reference sequence). The CDR3 loop reads CASGPGGDQETQYF. CDR3 nucleotide sequence: TGCGCCAGTGGACCAGGGGGAGACCAAGAGACCCAGTACTTC.

V and J are TRBV29-1 and TRBJ1-4; a weak D match, TRBD1 (5 bases). The CDR3 consists of 12 residues. Germline values: CDR1 SQVTM, CDR2 ANQGSEA. The V end lost 6 bases, the J end lost 7 bases, and 12 bases lay between the germline ends. The CDR3 is CSVAGTGEKLFF. The CDR3 DNA reads as TGCAGCGTCGCCGGGACTGGTGAAAAACTGTTTTTT.

The V gene is TRBV30, the J gene TRBJ2-3, with D perhaps TRBD2 (6 bases). This CDR3 has 17 residues. Germline CDR1 is GTSNPN and CDR2 is SVGIG (reference sequence). Trimming pared 3 bases from V and 6 bases from J, leaving 25 bases between. The CDR3 loop is CAWSFGGRGREWDTQYF. The CDR3 bases are TGTGCCTGGAGCTTCGGAGGGCGGGGTAGGGAATGGGATACGCAGTATTTT.

Written as DNA, the CDR3 is TGTGCCAGCAGCTTATTGGATGTGACAAGGGAGACCCAGTACTTC. It specifies CASSLLDVTRETQYF. V is TRBV7-2 and J is TRBJ2-5, with D unresolved. With 2 bases removed from V and 5 bases from J, the gap between germline ends came to 15 bases. CDR1 and CDR2 (germline): SGHTA, FQGNSA. The CDR3 contains 15 residues.

The gene calls are TRBV19 and TRBJ1-1; D ambiguous. The length of the CDR3 is 16 residues. V was cut by 5 bases and J by 0 bases, with 16 bases left in between. Germline V gene lookup returns CDR1 LNHDA and CDR2 SQIVND (reference sequence). CDR3 loop: CASSANTRSLNTEAFF. The CDR3 DNA reads TGTGCCAGTAGTGCGAACACTAGATCTCTGAACACTGAAGCTTTCTTT.